The rows below give T cell receptor beta chains drawn from one sample of a study of shared clonotypes between healthy human individuals. Sequenced by immunoSEQ multiplex PCR; TCRdb stores in-frame clones only, minus some. This table has a few hundred thousand clones, under 80% appearing once. The sequenced sample was memory CD4+ T cells sorted from blood. Receptors were obtained from a man aged 25-45 years in good health. The CDR3 runs from the conserved cysteine through the conserved F or W. Fields, in order: J gene, D gene, clone size, V gene, CDR3 DNA, CDR3 protein. A D gene is named only where the DNA matches it firmly. Size is omitted from some rows. Given values are once, few, many or a class for expanded clones.

j_call: TRBJ1-1
d_call: TRBD1
clone_size: .
v_call: TRBV27
cdr3_nt: TGTGCCAGCAGTTCCCCGGACAGGGCTGGTTACACTGAAGCTTTCTTT
cdr3_aa: CASSSPDRAGYTEAFF

j_call: TRBJ2-7
d_call: TRBD1
clone_size: few
v_call: TRBV10-3
cdr3_nt: TGTGCCATCACTGGACAGGGGGTAGGGAACGAGCAGTACTTC
cdr3_aa: CAITGQGVGNEQYF

j_call: TRBJ2-7
d_call: .
clone_size: few
v_call: TRBV11-2
cdr3_nt: TGTGCCAGCAGTCACGGGTGGGGGGCGGCATACGAGCAGTACTTC
cdr3_aa: CASSHGWGAAYEQYF

j_call: TRBJ2-3
d_call: .
clone_size: once
v_call: TRBV7-2
cdr3_nt: TGTGCCAGCAGCACCGGCCCAGATACGCAGTATTTT
cdr3_aa: CASSTGPDTQYF

j_call: TRBJ1-5
d_call: TRBD1
clone_size: once
v_call: TRBV28
cdr3_nt: TGTGCCACCCGACAGGGATATCAGCCCCAGCATTTT
cdr3_aa: CATRQGYQPQHF

j_call: TRBJ1-5
d_call: .
clone_size: few
v_call: TRBV14
cdr3_nt: TGTGCCAGCAGCCAAGAAGGCAATCAGCCCCAGCATTTT
cdr3_aa: CASSQEGNQPQHF

j_call: TRBJ2-3
d_call: .
clone_size: .
v_call: TRBV19
cdr3_nt: TGTGCCAGTAGTATAGGCACGGTCACAGATACGCAGTATTTT
cdr3_aa: CASSIGTVTDTQYF

j_call: TRBJ2-4
d_call: .
clone_size: .
v_call: TRBV4-1
cdr3_nt: TGCGCCAGCAGCCAAGTCACCCTAGCCAAAAACATTCAGTACTTC
cdr3_aa: CASSQVTLAKNIQYF

j_call: TRBJ2-7
d_call: .
clone_size: .
v_call: TRBV5-6
cdr3_nt: TGTGCCAGCAGCTTGGTCACTACAAAATACGAGCAGTACTTC
cdr3_aa: CASSLVTTKYEQYF

j_call: TRBJ2-5
d_call: .
clone_size: .
v_call: TRBV5-6
cdr3_nt: TGTGCCAGCAGCTTTCAAGAGACCCAGTACTTC
cdr3_aa: CASSFQETQYF

j_call: TRBJ2-7
d_call: .
clone_size: few
v_call: TRBV7-2
cdr3_nt: TGTGCCAGCAGCTCCGGGGTTCTCAACGAGCAGTACTTC
cdr3_aa: CASSSGVLNEQYF

j_call: TRBJ1-2
d_call: .
clone_size: .
v_call: TRBV2
cdr3_nt: TGTGCCAGCACCTTTACCCCTGGGGGGCTGTACACCTTC
cdr3_aa: CASTFTPGGLYTF

j_call: TRBJ2-3
d_call: .
clone_size: many
v_call: TRBV5-4
cdr3_nt: TGTGCCAGCAGCCGTGGTGGAAGAATCTCGCCGGATACGCAGTATTTT
cdr3_aa: CASSRGGRISPDTQYF

j_call: TRBJ2-2
d_call: .
clone_size: .
v_call: TRBV6-1
cdr3_nt: TGTGCCAGCAGTGAGCCGGGGACCTTCGCCTTCACCGGGGAGCTGTTTTTT
cdr3_aa: CASSEPGTFAFTGELFF

j_call: TRBJ2-6
d_call: .
clone_size: .
v_call: TRBV14
cdr3_nt: TGTGCCAGCAGCCAAGAGACAGGTTTTCACTCTGGGGCCAACGTCCTGACTTTC
cdr3_aa: CASSQETGFHSGANVLTF

j_call: TRBJ2-5
d_call: TRBD1
clone_size: .
v_call: TRBV7-2
cdr3_nt: TGTGCCAGCAGACATGGCTCGGACAGGGGCTGGGAGACCCAGTACTTC
cdr3_aa: CASRHGSDRGWETQYF

j_call: TRBJ2-2
d_call: TRBD1
clone_size: once
v_call: TRBV6-6
cdr3_nt: TGTGCCAGCAGCCGGACAGGGGGCACCGGGGAGCTGTTTTTT
cdr3_aa: CASSRTGGTGELFF

j_call: TRBJ2-7
d_call: .
clone_size: .
v_call: TRBV18
cdr3_nt: TGTGCCAGCTCACCGATTACCGGGGCTAGCTACGAGCAGTACTTC
cdr3_aa: CASSPITGASYEQYF

j_call: TRBJ1-5
d_call: .
clone_size: many
v_call: TRBV7-2
cdr3_nt: TGTGCCAGCAGCTTATTACTTCAGCCCCAGCATTTT
cdr3_aa: CASSLLLQPQHF

j_call: TRBJ2-7
d_call: TRBD1
clone_size: .
v_call: TRBV5-4
cdr3_nt: TGTGCCAGCAGCCGGGCGGCAGGGGGTTCTAACTACGAGCAGTACTTC
cdr3_aa: CASSRAAGGSNYEQYF

j_call: TRBJ2-7
d_call: TRBD2
clone_size: .
v_call: TRBV18
cdr3_nt: TGTGCCAGCTCACCACGACTAGCGGGAATAGGCGAGCAGTACTTC
cdr3_aa: CASSPRLAGIGEQYF

j_call: TRBJ1-5
d_call: TRBD1
clone_size: .
v_call: TRBV27
cdr3_nt: TGTGCCAGCAGTCCCCGACAGGGAAACAATCAGCCCCAGCATTTT
cdr3_aa: CASSPRQGNNQPQHF

j_call: TRBJ2-2
d_call: .
clone_size: .
v_call: TRBV4-3
cdr3_nt: TGCGCCAGCAGCCAAGTTGGGACGAACACCGGGGAGCTGTTTTTT
cdr3_aa: CASSQVGTNTGELFF

j_call: TRBJ2-2
d_call: .
clone_size: few
v_call: TRBV7-8
cdr3_nt: TGTGCCAGCAGCACCACCCCCCCACCAGCGGCCGGGGAGCTGTTTTTT
cdr3_aa: CASSTTPPPAAGELFF

j_call: TRBJ2-5
d_call: .
clone_size: .
v_call: TRBV7-7
cdr3_nt: TGTGCTAGCAGCTCTCTAAACCAAGAGACCCAGTACTTC
cdr3_aa: CASSSLNQETQYF

j_call: TRBJ1-5
d_call: TRBD1
clone_size: .
v_call: TRBV19
cdr3_nt: TGTGCCAGTAGGGACAGGGGCGGTATAAGCAATCAGCCCCAGCATTTT
cdr3_aa: CASRDRGGISNQPQHF

j_call: TRBJ2-1
d_call: .
clone_size: .
v_call: TRBV6-1
cdr3_nt: TGTGCCAGCAGTGATCCAGGGAGTATGTACAATGAGCAGTTCTTC
cdr3_aa: CASSDPGSMYNEQFF

j_call: TRBJ2-5
d_call: TRBD2
clone_size: .
v_call: TRBV5-4
cdr3_nt: TGTGCCAGCAGCATTGGACTAGCGGAGGGGGAAGAGACCCAGTACTTC
cdr3_aa: CASSIGLAEGEETQYF

j_call: TRBJ2-7
d_call: .
clone_size: .
v_call: TRBV6-5
cdr3_nt: TGTGCCACCAATCGACAGGGAGGGCCCTACGAGCAGTACTTC
cdr3_aa: CATNRQGGPYEQYF

j_call: TRBJ1-1
d_call: .
clone_size: .
v_call: TRBV10-1
cdr3_nt: TGCGCCAGCAGCGCCGGGACGGAGAACACTGAAGCTTTCTTT
cdr3_aa: CASSAGTENTEAFF

j_call: TRBJ2-6
d_call: .
clone_size: few
v_call: TRBV10-1
cdr3_nt: TGCGCCAGCACCAGTGCTGGGGCCAACGTCCTGACTTTC
cdr3_aa: CASTSAGANVLTF

j_call: TRBJ2-2
d_call: .
clone_size: .
v_call: TRBV19
cdr3_nt: TGTGCCAGTAGTGTCCAGGGTAGTACCGGGGAGCTGTTTTTT
cdr3_aa: CASSVQGSTGELFF

j_call: TRBJ2-7
d_call: TRBD1
clone_size: .
v_call: TRBV10-3
cdr3_nt: TGTGCCATCAGAGGGGGGCGGACAGGGAGCTACGAGCAGTACTTC
cdr3_aa: CAIRGGRTGSYEQYF

j_call: TRBJ2-7
d_call: TRBD1
clone_size: many
v_call: TRBV11-2
cdr3_nt: TGTGCCAGCAGCCGACAGCCGACAGGGAACAGCTACGAGCAGTACTTC
cdr3_aa: CASSRQPTGNSYEQYF

j_call: TRBJ2-7
d_call: TRBD2
clone_size: .
v_call: TRBV28
cdr3_nt: TGTGCCAGCAGGCCTCCCCTAGGAGCGGGAAGCCTCTACGAGCAGTACTTC
cdr3_aa: CASRPPLGAGSLYEQYF

j_call: TRBJ2-4
d_call: TRBD2
clone_size: .
v_call: TRBV5-6
cdr3_nt: TGTGCCAGCAGCTTGGTCGGGAGGGACATTCAGTACTTC
cdr3_aa: CASSLVGRDIQYF

j_call: TRBJ2-5
d_call: .
clone_size: .
v_call: TRBV7-2
cdr3_nt: TGTGCCAGCAGCCCTACAACGGGAGAGACCCAGTACTTC
cdr3_aa: CASSPTTGETQYF

j_call: TRBJ2-1
d_call: TRBD2
clone_size: .
v_call: TRBV14
cdr3_nt: TGTGCCAGCAGCCAAATAGCGGGAGGGCCAACCTTTGAGCAGTTCTTC
cdr3_aa: CASSQIAGGPTFEQFF

j_call: TRBJ1-2
d_call: .
clone_size: few
v_call: TRBV29-1
cdr3_nt: TGCAGCGTTGATTTCCTCAGCAGATCTAACTATGGCTACACCTTC
cdr3_aa: CSVDFLSRSNYGYTF

j_call: TRBJ1-4
d_call: .
clone_size: .
v_call: TRBV11-2
cdr3_nt: TGTGCCAGCAGCTTAAGGGGCATCGGCGAAAAACTGTTTTTT
cdr3_aa: CASSLRGIGEKLFF

j_call: TRBJ1-1
d_call: .
clone_size: few
v_call: TRBV5-6
cdr3_nt: TGTGCCAGCAGCCCGGACGTCCGGATAACTGAAGCTTTCTTT
cdr3_aa: CASSPDVRITEAFF

j_call: TRBJ2-2
d_call: .
clone_size: .
v_call: TRBV30
cdr3_nt: TGTGCCTGGAGCTCTACTCGACAGGTACCCGGGGAGCTGTTTTTT
cdr3_aa: CAWSSTRQVPGELFF

j_call: TRBJ2-1
d_call: TRBD1
clone_size: .
v_call: TRBV5-5
cdr3_nt: TGTGCCAGCGTTATGGACAGGGGTTTCAATGAGCAGTTCTTC
cdr3_aa: CASVMDRGFNEQFF

j_call: TRBJ1-2
d_call: TRBD1
clone_size: .
v_call: TRBV7-2
cdr3_nt: TGTGCCAGCAGCCGGGACAGGACCTATGGCTACACCTTC
cdr3_aa: CASSRDRTYGYTF

j_call: TRBJ2-2
d_call: TRBD2
clone_size: .
v_call: TRBV10-3
cdr3_nt: TGTGCCATCAGTGAGTCTTGGCTAGCGGGAGGCGGGGAGCTGTTTTTT
cdr3_aa: CAISESWLAGGGELFF